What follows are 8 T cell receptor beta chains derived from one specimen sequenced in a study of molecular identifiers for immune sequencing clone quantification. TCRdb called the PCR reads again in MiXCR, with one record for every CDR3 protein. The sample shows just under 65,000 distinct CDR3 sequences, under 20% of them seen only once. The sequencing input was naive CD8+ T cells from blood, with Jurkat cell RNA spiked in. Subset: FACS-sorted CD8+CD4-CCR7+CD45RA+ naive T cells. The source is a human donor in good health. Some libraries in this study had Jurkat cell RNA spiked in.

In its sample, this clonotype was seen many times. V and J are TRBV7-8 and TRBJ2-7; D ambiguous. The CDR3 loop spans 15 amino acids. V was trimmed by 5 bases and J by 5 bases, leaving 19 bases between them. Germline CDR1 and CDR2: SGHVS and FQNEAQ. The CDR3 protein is CASSPARGQEHEQYF. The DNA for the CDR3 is TGTGCCAGCAGCCCGGCGAGAGGCCAAGAACACGAGCAGTACTTC. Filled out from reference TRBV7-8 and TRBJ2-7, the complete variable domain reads GAGVSQSPRYKVAKRGQDVALRCDPISGHVSLFWYQQALGQGPEFLTYFQNEAQLDKSGLPSDRFFAERPEGSVSTLKIQRTQQEDSAVYLCASSPARGQEHEQYFGPGTRLTVT.

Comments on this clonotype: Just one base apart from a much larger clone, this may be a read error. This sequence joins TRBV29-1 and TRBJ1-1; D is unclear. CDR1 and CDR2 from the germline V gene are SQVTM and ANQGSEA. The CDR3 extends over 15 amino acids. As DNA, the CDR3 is TGCAGCGTTGTAGCGGCCCCTCGCCGGGGTACTGAAGCTCTCTTT. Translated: CSVVAAPRRGTEALF. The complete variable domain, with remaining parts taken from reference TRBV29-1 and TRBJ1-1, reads SAVISQKPSRDICQRGTSLTIQCQVDSQVTMMFWYRQQPGQSLTLIATANQGSEATYESGFVIDKFPISRPNLTFSTLTVSNMSPEDSSIYLCSVVAAPRRGTEALFGQGTRLTVV.

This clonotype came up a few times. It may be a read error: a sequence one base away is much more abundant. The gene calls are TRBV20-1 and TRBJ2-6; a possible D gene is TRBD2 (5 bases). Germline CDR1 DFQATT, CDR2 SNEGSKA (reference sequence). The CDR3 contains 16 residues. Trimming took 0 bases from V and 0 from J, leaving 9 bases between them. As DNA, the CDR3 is TGCAGTGCTAGAGATCTCGGGGTCTCTGGGGCCAACGTCCTGACTTTC. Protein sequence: CSARDLGVSGANVLTF.

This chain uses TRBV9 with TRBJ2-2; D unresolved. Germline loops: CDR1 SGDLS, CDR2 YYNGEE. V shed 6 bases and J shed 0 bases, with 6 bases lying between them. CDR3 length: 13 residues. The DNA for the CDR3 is TGTGCCAGCAACCCCGCGAACACCGGGGAGCTGTTTTTT. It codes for CASNPANTGELFF.

CDR3 amino acids: CASSFTGTREYF. CDR3 coding DNA: TGTGCCAGCAGTTTTACGGGGACTAGGGAATACTTC. The rearrangement uses TRBV28 and TRBJ2-4, with 8 bases identical to TRBD2. The CDR3 extends over 12 amino acids. Germline CDR1 reads MDHEN; CDR2 reads SYDVKM. After removal of 3 bases from V and 16 bases from J, the junction contained 8 bases not matched to a gene.

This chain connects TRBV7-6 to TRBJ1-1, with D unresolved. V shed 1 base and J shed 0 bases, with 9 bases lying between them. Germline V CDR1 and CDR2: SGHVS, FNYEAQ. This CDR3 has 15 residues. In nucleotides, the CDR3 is TGTGCCAGCAGCTTAGGACCTCAGGTGAACACTGAAGCTTTCTTT. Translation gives CASSLGPQVNTEAFF.

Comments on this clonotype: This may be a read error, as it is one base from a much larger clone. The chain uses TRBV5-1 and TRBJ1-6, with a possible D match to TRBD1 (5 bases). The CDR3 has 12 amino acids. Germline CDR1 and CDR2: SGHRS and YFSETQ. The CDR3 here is CASRLGDSLLHF. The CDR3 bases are TGCGCCAGCAGACTGGGGGATTCACTCCTCCACTTT.

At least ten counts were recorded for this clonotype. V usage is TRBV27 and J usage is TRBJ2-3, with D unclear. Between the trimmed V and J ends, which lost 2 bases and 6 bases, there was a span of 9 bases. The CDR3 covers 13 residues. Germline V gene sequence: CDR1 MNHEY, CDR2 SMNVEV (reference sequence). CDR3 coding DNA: TGTGCCAGCAGTTTAGGGGTTTTGGATACGCAGTATTTT. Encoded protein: CASSLGVLDTQYF.